The clone carrying this T cell receptor beta chain has just a few counts. The data are from a study of blood T cell repertoires in COVID-19. Data came from immunoSEQ multiplex PCR; TCRdb stores just in-frame clones and leaves some out. The sample contains about 250,000 clones, around 82% of which appear only once. Germline V lookup: CDR1 SEHNR, CDR2 FQNEAQ (reference sequence). This CDR3 is 13 amino acids long. V was clipped by 5 bases and J by 1 base, with 7 bases between them. The genes are TRBV7-9 and TRBJ2-3, with no clear D. The sequencing sample was made of peripheral blood. The clonotype comes from a man aged 40-50 years with active or convalescent COVID-19. CDR3 DNA sequence: TGTGCCAGCAGCCCGAGCGGCACAGATACGCAGTATTTT. Translation gives CASSPSGTDTQYF.